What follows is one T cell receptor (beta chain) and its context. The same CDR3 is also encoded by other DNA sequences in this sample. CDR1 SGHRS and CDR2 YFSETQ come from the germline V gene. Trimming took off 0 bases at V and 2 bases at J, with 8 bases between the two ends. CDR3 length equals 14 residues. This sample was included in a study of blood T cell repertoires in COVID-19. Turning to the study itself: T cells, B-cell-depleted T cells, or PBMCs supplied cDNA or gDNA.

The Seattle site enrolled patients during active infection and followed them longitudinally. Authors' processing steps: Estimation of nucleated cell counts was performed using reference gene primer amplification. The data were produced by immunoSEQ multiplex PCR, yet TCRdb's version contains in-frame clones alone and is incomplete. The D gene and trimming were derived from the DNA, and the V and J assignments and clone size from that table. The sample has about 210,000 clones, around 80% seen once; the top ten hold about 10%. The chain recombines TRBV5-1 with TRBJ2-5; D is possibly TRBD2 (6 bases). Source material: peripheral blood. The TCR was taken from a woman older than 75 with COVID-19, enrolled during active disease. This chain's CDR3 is CASSLGGNQETQYF. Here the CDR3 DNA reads TGCGCCAGCAGCTTGGGCGGGAATCAAGAGACCCAGTACTTC.